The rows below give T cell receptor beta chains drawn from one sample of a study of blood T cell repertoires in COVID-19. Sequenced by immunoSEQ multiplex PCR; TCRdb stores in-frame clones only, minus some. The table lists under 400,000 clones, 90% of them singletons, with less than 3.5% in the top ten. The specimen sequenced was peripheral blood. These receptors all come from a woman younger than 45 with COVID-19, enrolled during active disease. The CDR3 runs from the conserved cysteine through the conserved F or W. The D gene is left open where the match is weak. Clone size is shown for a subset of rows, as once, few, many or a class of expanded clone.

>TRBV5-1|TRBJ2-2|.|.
TGCGCCAGCAGCTTGTCTAACGCGAACACCGGGGAGCTGTTTTTT
CASSLSNANTGELFF
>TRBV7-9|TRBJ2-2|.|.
TGTGCCAGCAGCTCAAGGAGGGACAGCAAGACCGGGGAGCTGTTTTTT
CASSSRRDSKTGELFF
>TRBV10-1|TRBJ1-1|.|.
TGCGCCAGCAGAGAACAGGGTACTGAAGCTTTCTTT
CASREQGTEAFF
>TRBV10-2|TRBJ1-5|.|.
TGCGCCAGCACCTCGACGGGTTTAAATCAGCCCCAGCATTTT
CASTSTGLNQPQHF
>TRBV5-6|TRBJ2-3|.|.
TGTGCCAGCCGATTCGATACAGGGCCGCCCACAGATACGCAGTATTTT
CASRFDTGPPTDTQYF
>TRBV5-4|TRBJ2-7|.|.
TGTGCCAGCAGCTTGCCTGGGGCAGCCTACGAGCAGTACTTC
CASSLPGAAYEQYF
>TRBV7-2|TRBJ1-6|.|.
TGTGCCAGCAGCTTAGACCCCGGGGGTTCACCCCTCCACTTT
CASSLDPGGSPLHF
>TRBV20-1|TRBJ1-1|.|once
TGCAGTGCTAGTGATTCTCTTGCTAGTCAGAACACTGAAGCTTTCTTT
CSASDSLASQNTEAFF
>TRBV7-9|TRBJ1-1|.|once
TGTGCCAGCAGCTATAGAGGACAGCTAGAAGCTTTCTTT
CASSYRGQLEAFF
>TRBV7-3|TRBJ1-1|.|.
TGTGCCAGCAGCTTATACACGAACACTGAAGCTTTCTTT
CASSLYTNTEAFF
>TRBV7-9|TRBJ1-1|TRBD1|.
TGTGCCAGCAGCCGCACAGGGGGCGCGAACACTGAAGCTTTCTTT
CASSRTGGANTEAFF
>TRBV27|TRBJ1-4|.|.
TGTGCCAGCAGTTTATCACGCTTGAACAGGAGAGATGAAAAACTGTTTTTT
CASSLSRLNRRDEKLFF
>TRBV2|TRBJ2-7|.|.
TGTGCCAGCAGTGAAGCGGTCGGGGGATTACTCTACGAGCAGTACTTC
CASSEAVGGLLYEQYF
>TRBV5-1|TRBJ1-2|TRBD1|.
TGCGCCAGCAGCGGGACAGAAGGCTATGGCTACACCTTC
CASSGTEGYGYTF
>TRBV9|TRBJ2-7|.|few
TGTGCCAGCAGCCCAAGCTATATACAGGGAGACGAGCAGTACTTC
CASSPSYIQGDEQYF
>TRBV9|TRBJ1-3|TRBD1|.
TGTGCCAGCAGCGTAGCAGGGCAGGGGGCAGGAAACACCATATATTTT
CASSVAGQGAGNTIYF
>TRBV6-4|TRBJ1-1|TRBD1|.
TGTGCCAGCAGCGCCGGGACAGGGGGCACTGAAGCTTTCTTT
CASSAGTGGTEAFF